Given below is one T cell receptor beta chain in context. Antigen unknown. This sample was included in a study of T cell responses to AZD1222 COVID-19 vaccine. V lost 4 bases to trimming and J lost 1 base, with 8 bases between them. Looked up from germline, CDR1 is MNHEY and CDR2 is SVGAGI. The CDR3 has 14 residues. Method: immunoSEQ multiplex PCR; TCRdb's copy keeps in-frame clones and lacks some. The sample shows some 79,000 clones, approximately 85% of them seen only once. Whole-study findings and limits: When two AZD1222 doses had been given, Spike-specific TCR breadth and depth rose. At 160-218 and 743-854, vaccine-associated CD4 TCRs were dominant, and they spanned spike. Repertoires were obtained solely post-peak T cell response. Seropositive at baseline were only a handful of AZD1222 recipients.

This receptor was obtained from an adult who received the AZD1222 COVID-19 vaccine. The chain joins TRBV6-5 to TRBJ1-5, with a tentative D call TRBD1 (5 bases). The sample consisted of peripheral blood, taken 28 days after the second AZD1222 dose. In DNA, the CDR3 is TGTGCCAGCAGTTGGGGACGGAGCAATCAGCCCCAGCATTTT. Translation: CASSWGRSNQPQHF.